This T cell receptor beta chain was retrieved from a study of T cells after yellow fever vaccination (dated by TCRdb to about 2019). The study in broad terms: The SMART-Seq v4 Ultra Low Input RNA kit was used to prepare libraries from fractions with low cell numbers. Bulk TCR alpha and beta repertoires were sequenced longitudinally to track T-cell clones before and after primary and booster YFV17D yellow fever vaccination. Two healthy male donors, one aged 18 to 30 and one aged 30 to 40 years, made up the cohort. Blood was collected at multiple timepoints before and after primary and secondary immunization, and bulk PBMC replicates and cell subsets were isolated.

The CDR3 numbers 15 residues from cysteine through phenylalanine. The only DNA kept is the CDR3, 45 bases in frame from the first base. CDR1 MNHNS and CDR2 SASEGT are derived from the germline V gene. Trimming leaves V shorter by 5 bases and J shorter by 7 bases, with the junction holding 11 bases beyond the gene matches. The investigation overall reported the following: A small fraction of clonotypes showed up in both the CD4 and CD8 compartments, probably as a result of convergent recombination. After the booster, most of the clones that had expanded following primary vaccination were detected again (roughly 97% of CD4 and around 87% of CD8), which suggests that memory was broadly maintained. Compared with the primary T-cell response, the secondary T-cell response was faster but weaker, reaching its peak on day 5 rather than on day 15. Computational filtering was required because FACS-sorted repertoires could contain abundant contaminating clonotypes from the bulk population. Only two donors were included in the study, so the extent to which the findings can be generalized is limited.

In light of the paper, this sample's treatment or condition label describes: live attenuated yellow fever vaccine strain. At each blood-draw timepoint, two biological replicates of bulk PBMCs were obtained. A standard Ficoll-Paque protocol was used to isolate PBMCs from peripheral blood. RNA was extracted with TriZol from bulk PBMCs, CD4 and CD8 fractions, and dextramer-positive and dextramer-negative fractions. As to this clonotype: No antigen is known for it. Base qualities are missing; no much larger clone stands one base away.

TCR cDNA was synthesized by 5'RACE template switching, through which a universal primer site and unique molecular identifiers were introduced. Priming for cDNA synthesis came from both the TCR alpha and TCR beta constant segments. Library amplification involved two PCR steps, and the second step added sample barcodes and sequencing adapters. Sequencing of the libraries was done on either Illumina HiSeq 2500 (2x100 bp) or NovaSeq (2x150 bp). The paper's data handling went like this. MIGEC was used to demultiplex reads and collapse the reads into UMI consensus sequences, and MiXCR was used for V(D)J alignment. Clonotypes responding to the vaccine were identified with edgeR on replicate PBMC samples, with the criteria of FDR below 0.01 and a log2 fold change above 5 up to day 15. CD4 or CD8 identity was assigned to each bulk clonotype according to whether the clonotype was present at higher abundance in the sequenced CD4 repertoire or the sequenced CD8 repertoire. TCRdb took the public reads, trimmed them with fastp at Q25, ran MiXCR for clone calling and kept in-frame beta chains. Rows merge per CDR3 protein into single entries with the most common DNA and genes. The V and J calls and clone size are TCRdb's, not the authors'. The sample table shows hundreds of thousands of distinct CDR3 sequences, and about 13% are seen once. Over 13% of the sample is in the top ten clones.

The sample was PBMCs, taken on the day of the yellow fever booster vaccination. The V and J genes are TRBV6-1 and TRBJ2-1, and TRBD1 aligns with 7 junction nucleotides. The clonotype was recovered from a young man who received the YFV17D yellow fever vaccine. In nucleotides, the sequence is TGTGCCAGCAGTCCCAACCGGGACAGATTAAATGAGCAGTTCTTC. The resulting protein is CASSPNRDRLNEQFF.